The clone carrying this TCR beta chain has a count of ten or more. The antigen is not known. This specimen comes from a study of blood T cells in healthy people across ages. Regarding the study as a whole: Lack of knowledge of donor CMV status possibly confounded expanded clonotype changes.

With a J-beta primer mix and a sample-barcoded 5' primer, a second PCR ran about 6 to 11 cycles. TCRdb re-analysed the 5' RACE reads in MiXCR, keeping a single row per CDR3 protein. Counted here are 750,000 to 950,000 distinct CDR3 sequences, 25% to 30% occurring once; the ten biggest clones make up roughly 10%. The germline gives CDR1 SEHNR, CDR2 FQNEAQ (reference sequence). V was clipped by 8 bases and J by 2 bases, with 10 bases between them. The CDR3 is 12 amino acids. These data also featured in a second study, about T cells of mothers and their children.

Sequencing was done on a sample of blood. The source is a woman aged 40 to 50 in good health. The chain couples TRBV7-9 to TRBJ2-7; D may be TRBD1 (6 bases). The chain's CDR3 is CASGGFTYEQYF. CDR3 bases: TGTGCCAGCGGGGGCTTCACCTACGAGCAGTACTTC.